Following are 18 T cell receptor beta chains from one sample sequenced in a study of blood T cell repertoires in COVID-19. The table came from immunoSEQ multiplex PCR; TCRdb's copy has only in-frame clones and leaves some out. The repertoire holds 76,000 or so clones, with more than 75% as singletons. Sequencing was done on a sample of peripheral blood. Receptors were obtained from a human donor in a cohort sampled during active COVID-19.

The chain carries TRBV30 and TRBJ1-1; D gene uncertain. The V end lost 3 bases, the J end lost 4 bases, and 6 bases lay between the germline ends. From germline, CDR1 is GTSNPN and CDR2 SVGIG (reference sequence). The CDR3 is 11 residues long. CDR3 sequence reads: CAWRGVTEAFF. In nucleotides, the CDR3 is TGTGCCTGGAGAGGAGTCACTGAAGCTTTCTTT.

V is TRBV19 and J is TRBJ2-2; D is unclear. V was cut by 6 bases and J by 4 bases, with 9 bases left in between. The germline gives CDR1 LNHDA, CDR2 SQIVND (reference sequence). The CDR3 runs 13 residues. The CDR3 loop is CASSRGPTGELFF. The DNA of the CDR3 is TGTGCCAGTAGCCGAGGTCCCACCGGGGAGCTGTTTTTT.

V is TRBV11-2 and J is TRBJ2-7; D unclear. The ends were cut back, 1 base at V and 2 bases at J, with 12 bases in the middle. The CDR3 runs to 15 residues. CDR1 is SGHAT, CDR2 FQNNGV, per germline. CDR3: CASSLVGRAPYEQYF. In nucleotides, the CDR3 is TGTGCCAGCAGCTTAGTGGGCAGAGCCCCCTACGAGCAGTACTTC.

The CDR3: CASSLVFGGDTEAFF. CDR3 DNA sequence: TGCGCCAGCAGCTTGGTTTTCGGGGGTGACACTGAAGCTTTCTTT. The J gene is TRBJ1-1, the V gene TRBV5-1; weak D call: TRBD1 (5 bases). Germline V gene sequence: CDR1 SGHRS, CDR2 YFSETQ. This CDR3 spans 15 amino acids. V was cut by 0 bases and J by 3 bases, with 12 bases left in between.

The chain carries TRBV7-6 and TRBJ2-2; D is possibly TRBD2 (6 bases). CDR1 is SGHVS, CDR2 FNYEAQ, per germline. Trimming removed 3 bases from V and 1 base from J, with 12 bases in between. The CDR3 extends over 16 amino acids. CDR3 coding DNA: TGTGCCAGCAGCTTGAGGCCGGGGGAGAACACCGGGGAGCTGTTTTTT. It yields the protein CASSLRPGENTGELFF. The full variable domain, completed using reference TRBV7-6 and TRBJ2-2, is GAGVSQSPRYKVTKRGQDVALRCDPISGHVSLYWYRQALGQGPEFLTYFNYEAQQDKSGLPNDRFSAERPEGSISTLTIQRTEQRDSAMYRCASSLRPGENTGELFFGEGSRLTVL.

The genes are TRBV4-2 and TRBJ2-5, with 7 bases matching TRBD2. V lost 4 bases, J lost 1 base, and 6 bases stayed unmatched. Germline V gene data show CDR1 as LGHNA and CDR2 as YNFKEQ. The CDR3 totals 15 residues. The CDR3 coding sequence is TGTGCCAGCAGCCTCCAATTAGCGGGCCAAGAGACCCAGTACTTC. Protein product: CASSLQLAGQETQYF.

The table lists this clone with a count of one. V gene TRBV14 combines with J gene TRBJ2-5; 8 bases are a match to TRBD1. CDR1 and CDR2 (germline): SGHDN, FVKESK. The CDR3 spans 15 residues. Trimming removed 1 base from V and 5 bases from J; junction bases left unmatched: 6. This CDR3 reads CASSQASGGWETQYF. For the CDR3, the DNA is TGTGCCAGCAGCCAAGCGTCAGGGGGCTGGGAGACCCAGTACTTC.

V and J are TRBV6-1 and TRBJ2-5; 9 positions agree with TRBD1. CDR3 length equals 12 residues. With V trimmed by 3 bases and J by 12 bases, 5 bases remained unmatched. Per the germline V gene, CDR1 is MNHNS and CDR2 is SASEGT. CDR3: CASSENRGRKYF. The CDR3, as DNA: TGTGCCAGCAGTGAGAACAGGGGGCGTAAGTACTTC.

CDR3 residues: CAPPGGAHPQHF. The CDR3 DNA follows: TGTGCCCCTCCAGGGGGCGCCCATCCCCAGCATTTT. The chain has TRBV7-2 and TRBJ1-5, with 8 bases matching TRBD1. Germline values: CDR1 SGHTA, CDR2 FQGNSA. J was trimmed by 10 bases and V by 11 bases; bases with no gene match: 10. There are 12 residues in the CDR3.

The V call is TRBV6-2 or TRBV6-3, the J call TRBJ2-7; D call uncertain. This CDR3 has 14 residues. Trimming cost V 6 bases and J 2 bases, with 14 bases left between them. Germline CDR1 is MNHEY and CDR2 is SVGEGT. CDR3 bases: TGTGCCAGCAGATACGCGTCATCCACCTACGAGCAGTACTTC. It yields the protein CASRYASSTYEQYF.

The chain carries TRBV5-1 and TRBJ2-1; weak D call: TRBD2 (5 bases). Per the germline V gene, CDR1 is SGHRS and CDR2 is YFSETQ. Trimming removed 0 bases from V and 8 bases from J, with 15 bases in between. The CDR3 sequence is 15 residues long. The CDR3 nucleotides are TGCGCCAGCAGCTTGGGGAGTAAATGGGGAGATGAGCAGTTCTTC. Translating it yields CASSLGSKWGDEQFF.

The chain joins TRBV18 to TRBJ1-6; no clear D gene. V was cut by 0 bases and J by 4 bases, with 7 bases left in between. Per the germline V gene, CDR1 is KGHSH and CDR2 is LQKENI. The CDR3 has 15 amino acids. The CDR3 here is CASSPPEPYNSPLHF. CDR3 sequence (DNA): TGTGCCAGCTCACCACCAGAGCCATATAATTCACCCCTCCACTTT.

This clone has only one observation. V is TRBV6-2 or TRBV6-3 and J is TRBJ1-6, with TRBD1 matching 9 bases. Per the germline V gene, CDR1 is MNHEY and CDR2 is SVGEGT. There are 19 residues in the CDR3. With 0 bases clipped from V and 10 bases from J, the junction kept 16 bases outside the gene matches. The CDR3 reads CASSYSAILGDRVLSPLHF. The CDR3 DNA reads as TGTGCCAGCAGTTACTCCGCTATACTGGGGGACAGGGTCTTGTCACCCCTCCACTTT.

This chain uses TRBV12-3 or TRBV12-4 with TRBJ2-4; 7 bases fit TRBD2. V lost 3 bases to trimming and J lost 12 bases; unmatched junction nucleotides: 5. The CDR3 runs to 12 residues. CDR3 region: CASSFQRGGQYF. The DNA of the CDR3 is TGTGCCAGCAGTTTTCAGCGGGGCGGTCAGTACTTC.

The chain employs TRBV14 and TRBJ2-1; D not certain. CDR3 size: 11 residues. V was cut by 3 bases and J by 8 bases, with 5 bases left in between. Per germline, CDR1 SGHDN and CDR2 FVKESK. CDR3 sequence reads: CASSQSDEQFF. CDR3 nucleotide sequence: TGTGCCAGCAGCCAGTCAGATGAGCAGTTCTTC.

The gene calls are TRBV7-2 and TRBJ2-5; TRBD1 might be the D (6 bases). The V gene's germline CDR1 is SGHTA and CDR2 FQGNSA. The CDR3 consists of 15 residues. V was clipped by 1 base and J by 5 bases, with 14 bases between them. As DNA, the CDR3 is TGTGCCAGCAGCTTAGTGCTGGGGGCGGGCGAGACCCAGTACTTC. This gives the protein CASSLVLGAGETQYF.

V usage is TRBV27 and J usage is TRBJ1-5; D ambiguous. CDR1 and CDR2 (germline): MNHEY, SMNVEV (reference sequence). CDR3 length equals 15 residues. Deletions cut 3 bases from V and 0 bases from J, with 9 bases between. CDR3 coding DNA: TGTGCCAGCAGTTTCGGGAGAAATAGCAATCAGCCCCAGCATTTT. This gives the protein CASSFGRNSNQPQHF.

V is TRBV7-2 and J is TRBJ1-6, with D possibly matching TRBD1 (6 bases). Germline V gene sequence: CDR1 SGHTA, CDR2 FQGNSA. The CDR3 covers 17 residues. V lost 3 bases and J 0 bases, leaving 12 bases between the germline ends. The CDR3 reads CASSLVGQSSYNSPLHF. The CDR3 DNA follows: TGTGCCAGCAGCTTGGTCGGACAGAGCTCCTATAATTCACCCCTCCACTTT.